The clone carrying this TCR beta chain was counted a single time. Data came from immunoSEQ multiplex PCR; TCRdb stores just in-frame clones and leaves some out. The sample includes fewer than 150,000 clones, 93% seen only once; the top ten take under 4%. This sample was taken from a study of T cell responses to AZD1222 COVID-19 vaccine. Germline-derived CDR1 and CDR2 are LGHNA and YNFKEQ. The CDR3 sequence is 19 residues long. V gave up 1 base and J gave up 7 bases; unmatched junction bases: 18. The chain combines TRBV4-2 with TRBJ1-4; 7 bases match TRBD1. This TCR was sampled from an adult in good health. This specimen consisted of peripheral blood, obtained on day 0 of AZD1222 vaccination. CDR3 residues: CASSQGGVRGRELAEKLFF. The CDR3 DNA sequence: TGTGCCAGCAGCCAAGGGGGGGTAAGGGGGCGCGAGCTGGCTGAAAAACTGTTTTTT.